The clone carrying this TCR beta chain was seen a few times. V was trimmed by 6 bases and J by 4 bases, leaving 14 bases between them. CDR1 is MNHNY, CDR2 SVGAGI, per germline (reference sequence). The CDR3 has 14 amino acids. Sequenced by immunoSEQ multiplex PCR; TCRdb stores in-frame clones only, minus some. The table lists fewer than 40,000 clones, around nine tenths of them singletons. This sample stems from a study of sequential checkpoint blockade in melanoma. Specified treatment: randomized to nivolumab then ipilimumab (arm A) or the reverse (arm B). The material sequenced was CD8+ T cells sorted from blood (inferred from file names), taken from a patient given nivolumab and ipilimumab in sequence. The chain recombines TRBV6-6 with TRBJ2-3; no reliable D call. The sequence came from a human donor with melanoma. The CDR3 is CASREIPEADTQYF. For the CDR3, the DNA is TGTGCCAGCAGGGAAATCCCAGAGGCAGATACGCAGTATTTT.